This T cell receptor beta chain was observed in a study of cytomegalovirus exposure and HLA in healthy donors. The overall study: Of about 390 genotyped donors, roughly 76% grouped in the Caucasian-associated ancestry cluster. Study conclusions and caveats: Per a prior analysis, the majority of TCR beta V segments were productive roughly 87% or roughly 30% of the time. What was likely a sequencing artifact was a cluster of highly shared sequence variants. Trimming of TCR beta V- and J-genes showed a link, identified in a later analysis, to a missense DCLRE1C variant.

In the PCR, 60 Vbeta and 13 Jbeta primers were used. Sequencing used immunoSEQ multiplex PCR; TCRdb keeps in-frame clones, though not all of them. This table has 100,000 to 150,000 clones, approximately 80% appearing once. In the case of this clone: Antigen specificity is unknown. Germline is not matched at one junction end, which may reflect a read error.

This CDR3 comprises 15 residues. CDR1 SGHAT and CDR2 FQNNGV come from the germline V gene. This chain connects TRBV11-2 to TRBJ2-7; 11 bases are a match to TRBD2. This clonotype was sampled from a young man in good health and CMV-seropositive. Sequencing was performed on PBMCs. The CDR3 DNA sequence: TGTGCCAGCAGATTAGCGGGAGGGAACCCCTACGAGCAGTACTTC. Residues: CASRLAGGNPYEQYF.